This record covers a single T cell receptor beta chain. A much larger clone is a single base away; this may be a read error. This record comes from a study of T cells in Graves' hyperthyroidism and ophthalmopathy. The CDR3 regions of TCR beta were amplified from RNA transcripts. During a first-round RT-PCR of the TCR CDR3, the HTBI primer set was used. Using its own MiXCR run on the multiplex PCR reads, TCRdb lists one record per CDR3 protein. This table holds about 840,000 distinct CDR3 sequences, more than 30% found once. The CDR3 runs 14 residues. V lost 6 bases, J lost 1 base, and 15 bases lay in between. Germline lookup yields CDR1 SQVTM and CDR2 ANQGSEA.

The V call is TRBV29-1, the J call TRBJ1-1; a possible D gene is TRBD1 (6 bases). The sequenced material came from blood. The TCR was taken from a man between 18 and 29 years old with Graves' hyperthyroidism. CDR3 sequence (DNA): TGCAGCGTGGAGGGGGTGGGCGAGAACACTGAAGCTTTCTTT. Its translation: CSVEGVGENTEAFF. The entire variable domain, with the rest obtained from reference TRBV29-1 and TRBJ1-1, is as follows: SAVISQKPSRDICQRGTSLTIQCQVDSQVTMMFWYRQQPGQSLTLIATANQGSEATYESGFVIDKFPISRPNLTFSTLTVSNMSPEDSSIYLCSVEGVGENTEAFFGQGTRLTVV.